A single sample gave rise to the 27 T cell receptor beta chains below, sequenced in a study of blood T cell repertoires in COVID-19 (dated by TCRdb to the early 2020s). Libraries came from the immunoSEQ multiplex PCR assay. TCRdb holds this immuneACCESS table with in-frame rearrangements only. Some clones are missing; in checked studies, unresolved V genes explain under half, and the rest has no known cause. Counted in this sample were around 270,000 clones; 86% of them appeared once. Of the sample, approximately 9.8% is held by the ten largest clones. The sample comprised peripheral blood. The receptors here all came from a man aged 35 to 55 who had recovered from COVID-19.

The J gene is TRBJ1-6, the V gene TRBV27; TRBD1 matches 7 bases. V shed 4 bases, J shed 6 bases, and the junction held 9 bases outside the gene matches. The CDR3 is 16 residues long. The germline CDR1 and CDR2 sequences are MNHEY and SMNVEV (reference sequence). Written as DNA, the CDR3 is TGTGCCAGCAGTTCATATTCCGGGACAGTTAATTCACCCCTCCACTTT. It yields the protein CASSSYSGTVNSPLHF.

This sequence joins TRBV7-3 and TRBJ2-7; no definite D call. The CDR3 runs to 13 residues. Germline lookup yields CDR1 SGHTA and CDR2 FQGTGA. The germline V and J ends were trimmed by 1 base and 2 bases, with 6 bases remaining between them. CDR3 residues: CASSLKNTYEQYF. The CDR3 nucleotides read TGTGCCAGCAGCTTAAAAAACACCTACGAGCAGTACTTC.

The CDR3 loop reads CASSQARVGAQYF. Written as DNA, the CDR3 is TGTGCCAGCAGTCAAGCCCGAGTGGGAGCGCAGTATTTT. The rearrangement links TRBV12-3 or TRBV12-4 to TRBJ2-3; TRBD2 might be the D (5 bases). The CDR3 extends over 13 amino acids. The V end lost 5 bases, the J end lost 10 bases, and 16 bases lay between the germline ends.

CDR3 sequence (DNA): TGTGCCACCCGGGCAGGGACCTACGAGCAGTACTTC. It yields the protein CATRAGTYEQYF. The V call is TRBV25-1, the J call TRBJ2-7, with D possibly TRBD1 on 5 matching bases. Germline V gene lookup returns CDR1 MGHDK and CDR2 SYGVNS. V was pared by 10 bases and J by 2 bases, with 12 bases between. The CDR3 length is 12 residues.

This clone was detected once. Here the CDR3 DNA reads TGCGCCAGCAGCTTTCGGACAGGGGGGGTTTATGGCTACACCTTC. Translated, it gives CASSFRTGGVYGYTF. This chain links TRBV5-1 with TRBJ1-2; 10 positions agree with TRBD1. This CDR3 has 15 residues. J gave up 5 bases and V 2 bases, and 6 bases lay outside the gene matches. The germline V gene has CDR1 SGHRS and CDR2 YFSETQ.

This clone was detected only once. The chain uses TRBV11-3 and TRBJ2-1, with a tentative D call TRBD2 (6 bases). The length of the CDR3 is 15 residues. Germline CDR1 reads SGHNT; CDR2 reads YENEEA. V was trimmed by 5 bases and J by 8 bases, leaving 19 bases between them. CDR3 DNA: TGTGCCAGCAGCCCTAAGGGACTTGCTCTCGATGAGCAGTTCTTC. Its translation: CASSPKGLALDEQFF.

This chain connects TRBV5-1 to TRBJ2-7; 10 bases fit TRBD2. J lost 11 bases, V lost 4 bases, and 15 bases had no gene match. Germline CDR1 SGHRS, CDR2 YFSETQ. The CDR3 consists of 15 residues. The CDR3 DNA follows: TGCGCCAGCAGCCCGAACCCCCTAGCGGGAGTGCATGAGTACTTC. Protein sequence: CASSPNPLAGVHEYF.

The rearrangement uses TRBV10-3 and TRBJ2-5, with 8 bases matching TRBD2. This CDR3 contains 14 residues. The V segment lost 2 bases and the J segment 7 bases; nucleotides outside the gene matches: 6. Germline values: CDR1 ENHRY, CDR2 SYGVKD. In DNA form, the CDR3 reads TGTGCCATCAGTGAGGCTAGCCGGGGGGGGACCCAGTACTTC. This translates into CAISEASRGGTQYF.

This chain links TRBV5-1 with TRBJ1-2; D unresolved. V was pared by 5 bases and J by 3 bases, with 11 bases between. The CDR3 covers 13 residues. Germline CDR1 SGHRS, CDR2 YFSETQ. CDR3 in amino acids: CASSLEAHYGYTF. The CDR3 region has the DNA TGCGCCAGCAGTCTCGAGGCTCACTATGGCTACACCTTC.

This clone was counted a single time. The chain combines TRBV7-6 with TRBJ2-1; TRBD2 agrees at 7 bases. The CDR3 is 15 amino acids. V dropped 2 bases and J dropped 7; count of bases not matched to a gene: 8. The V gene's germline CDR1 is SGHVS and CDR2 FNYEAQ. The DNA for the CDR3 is TGTGCCAGCAGCTTATTAACTAGCGCACAAAATGAGCAGTTCTTC. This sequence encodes CASSLLTSAQNEQFF.

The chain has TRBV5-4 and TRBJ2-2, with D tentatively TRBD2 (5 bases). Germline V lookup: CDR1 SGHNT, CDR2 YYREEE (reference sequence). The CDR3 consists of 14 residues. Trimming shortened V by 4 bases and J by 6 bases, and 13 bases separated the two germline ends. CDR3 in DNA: TGTGCCAGCAGCCCCGCTTTGGAGGCCGGGGAGCTGTTTTTT. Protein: CASSPALEAGELFF.

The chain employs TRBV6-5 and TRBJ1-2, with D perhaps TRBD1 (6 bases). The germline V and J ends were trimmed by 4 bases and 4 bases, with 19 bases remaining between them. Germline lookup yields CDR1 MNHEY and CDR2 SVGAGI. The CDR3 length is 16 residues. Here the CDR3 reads CASSLDRTSTGYGYTF. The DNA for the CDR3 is TGTGCCAGCAGTTTAGATCGGACCTCGACAGGCTATGGCTACACCTTC.

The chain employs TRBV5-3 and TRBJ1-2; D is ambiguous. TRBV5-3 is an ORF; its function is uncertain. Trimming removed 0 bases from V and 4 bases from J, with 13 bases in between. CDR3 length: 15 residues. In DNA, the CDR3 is TGTGCCAGAAGCTTGGCCTGCGCACGTGGCTATGGCTACACCTTC. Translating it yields CARSLACARGYGYTF.

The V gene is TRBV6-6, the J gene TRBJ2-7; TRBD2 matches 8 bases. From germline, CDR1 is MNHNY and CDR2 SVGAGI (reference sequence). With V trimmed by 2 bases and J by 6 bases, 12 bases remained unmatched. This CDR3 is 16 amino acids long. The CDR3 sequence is CASSYEAGGAFSEQYF. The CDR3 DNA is TGTGCCAGCAGTTACGAGGCGGGGGGAGCGTTTTCCGAGCAGTACTTC.

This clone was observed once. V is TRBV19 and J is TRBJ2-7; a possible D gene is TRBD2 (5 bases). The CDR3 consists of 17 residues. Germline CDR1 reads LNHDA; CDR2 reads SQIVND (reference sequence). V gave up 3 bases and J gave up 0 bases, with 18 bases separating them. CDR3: CASSILTAGGHSYEQYF. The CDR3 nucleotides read TGTGCCAGTAGTATTTTAACTGCGGGCGGGCACTCCTACGAGCAGTACTTC.

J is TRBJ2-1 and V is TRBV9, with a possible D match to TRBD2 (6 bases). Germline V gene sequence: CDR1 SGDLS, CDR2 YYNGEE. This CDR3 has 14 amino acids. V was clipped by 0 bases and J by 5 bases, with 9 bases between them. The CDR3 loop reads CASSVVPSDNEQFF. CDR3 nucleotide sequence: TGTGCCAGCAGCGTAGTGCCTAGCGACAATGAGCAGTTCTTC.

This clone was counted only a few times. Here the CDR3 DNA reads TGTGCCAGCAGTTTCATCGGACTTAATTCACCCCTCCACTTT. As protein: CASSFIGLNSPLHF. The chain combines TRBV6-2 or TRBV6-3 with TRBJ1-6; D not certain. The V end lost 4 bases, the J end lost 6 bases, and 10 bases lay between the germline ends. From germline, CDR1 is MNHEY and CDR2 SVGEGT. The CDR3 is made up of 14 amino acids.

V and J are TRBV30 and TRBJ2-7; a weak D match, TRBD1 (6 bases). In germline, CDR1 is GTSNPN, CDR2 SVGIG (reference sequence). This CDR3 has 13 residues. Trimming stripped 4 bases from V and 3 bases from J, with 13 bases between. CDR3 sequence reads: CAWKDSLVYEQYF. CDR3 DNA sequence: TGTGCCTGGAAGGACAGTCTCGTCTACGAGCAGTACTTC.

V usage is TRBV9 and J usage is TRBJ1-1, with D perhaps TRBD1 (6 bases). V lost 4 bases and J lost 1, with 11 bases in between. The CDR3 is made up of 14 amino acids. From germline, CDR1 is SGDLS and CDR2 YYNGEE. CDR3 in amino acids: CASSPRGANTEAFF. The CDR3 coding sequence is TGTGCCAGCAGCCCCCGGGGGGCGAACACTGAAGCTTTCTTT.

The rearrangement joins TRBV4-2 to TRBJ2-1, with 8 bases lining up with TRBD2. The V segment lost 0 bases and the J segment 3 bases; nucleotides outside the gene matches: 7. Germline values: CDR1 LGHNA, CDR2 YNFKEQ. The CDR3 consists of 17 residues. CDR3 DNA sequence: TGTGCCAGCAGCCAAGAAAGCTCAAGCGGGGGCTACAATGAGCAGTTCTTC. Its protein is CASSQESSSGGYNEQFF.

The CDR3 nucleotides read TGTGCCAGCAGCCCCCGACTAGCGGGAGGTTATGAGCAGTTCTTC. It is translated as CASSPRLAGGYEQFF. This sequence joins TRBV7-3 and TRBJ2-1; 13 bases match TRBD2. This CDR3 region has 15 residues. Trimming cost V 5 bases and J 8 bases; bases outside gene matches: 6. Germline V CDR1 and CDR2: SGHTA, FQGTGA.

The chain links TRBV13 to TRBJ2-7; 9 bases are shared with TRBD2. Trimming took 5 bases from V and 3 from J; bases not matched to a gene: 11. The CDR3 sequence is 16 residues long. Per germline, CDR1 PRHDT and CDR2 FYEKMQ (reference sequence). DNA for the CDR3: TGTGCCAGCAGCCCAAGCGGGTTAGCGGGAGTCTACGAGCAGTACTTC. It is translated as CASSPSGLAGVYEQYF.

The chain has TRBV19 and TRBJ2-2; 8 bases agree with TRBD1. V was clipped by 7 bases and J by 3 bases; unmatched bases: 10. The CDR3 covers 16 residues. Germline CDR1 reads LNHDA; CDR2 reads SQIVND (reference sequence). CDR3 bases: TGTGCCAGTAAAGGGAGACAGGGGCTGGACACCGGGGAGCTGTTTTTT. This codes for CASKGRQGLDTGELFF.

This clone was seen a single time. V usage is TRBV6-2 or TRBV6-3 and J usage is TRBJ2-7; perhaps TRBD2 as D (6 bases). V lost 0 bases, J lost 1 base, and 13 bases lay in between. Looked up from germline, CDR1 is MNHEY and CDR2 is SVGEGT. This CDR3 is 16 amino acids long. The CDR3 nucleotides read TGTGCCAGCAGTTACTCCATAATGGGACTTTCCTACGAGCAGTACTTC. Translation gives CASSYSIMGLSYEQYF.

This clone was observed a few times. The CDR3 DNA sequence: TGTGCCAGCAGCGGACGGGACAGGGGGCGCTTTCATTCTGGAAACACCATATATTTT. This gives the protein CASSGRDRGRFHSGNTIYF. The chain uses TRBV2 and TRBJ1-3, with TRBD1 matching 12 bases. This CDR3 has 19 residues. From germline, CDR1 is SNHLY and CDR2 FYNNEI. V lost 6 bases and J lost 1; bases outside the gene matches: 13.

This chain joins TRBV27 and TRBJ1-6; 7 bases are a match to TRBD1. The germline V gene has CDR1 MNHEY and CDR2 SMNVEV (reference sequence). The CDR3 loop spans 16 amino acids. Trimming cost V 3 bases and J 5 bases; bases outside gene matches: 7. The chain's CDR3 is CASSLRQGLNNSPLHF. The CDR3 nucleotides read TGTGCCAGCAGTTTGCGACAGGGTCTAAATAATTCACCCCTCCACTTT.

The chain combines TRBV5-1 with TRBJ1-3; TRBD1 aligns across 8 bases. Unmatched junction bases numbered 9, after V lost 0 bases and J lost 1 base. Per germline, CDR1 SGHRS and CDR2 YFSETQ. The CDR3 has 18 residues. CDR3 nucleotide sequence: TGCGCCAGCAGCTTGGTCGGGGCAGGGGGCGCTTCTGGAAACACCATATATTTT. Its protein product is CASSLVGAGGASGNTIYF.